This is a list of T cell receptor beta chains from one sample in a study of CD8 T cells in Susac syndrome. TCRdb ran MiXCR on the immunoSEQ multiplex PCR reads and lists one entry per CDR3 protein. The sample consists of tens of thousands of distinct CDR3 sequences, roughly 94% of them appearing once. The sample comprised CD4+ T cells from PBMCs. Source of these receptors: a human donor with Susac syndrome. CDR3s include the opening cysteine and the closing phenylalanine or tryptophan. Each record gives: J gene, D gene, clone size, V gene, CDR3 protein, CDR3 DNA. A D gene is named only where the DNA matches it firmly. Only part of the rows carry a size: once, few, many, or a class if the clone is expanded.

J: TRBJ1-2; D: NA; size: NA; V: TRBV30; CDR3: CACPTWGPSNYGYTF; DNA: TGTGCCTGCCCGACCTGGGGGCCCTCTAACTATGGCTACACCTTC
J: TRBJ2-1; D: NA; size: once; V: TRBV3-1; CDR3: CASSSTGREVYNEQFF; DNA: TGTGCCAGCAGCAGTACTGGCCGGGAAGTCTACAATGAGCAGTTCTTC
J: TRBJ2-7; D: TRBD1; size: NA; V: TRBV11-2; CDR3: CASSPVGTGMWYF; DNA: TGTGCCAGCAGCCCGGTAGGGACAGGAATGTGGTACTTC
J: TRBJ1-4; D: NA; size: NA; V: TRBV20-1; CDR3: CSASAADGEKLFF; DNA: TGCAGTGCTAGTGCGGCCGATGGTGAAAAACTGTTTTTT
J: TRBJ2-1; D: NA; size: NA; V: TRBV15; CDR3: CATSMGRYNEQFF; DNA: TGTGCCACCAGCATGGGACGGTACAATGAGCAGTTCTTC
J: TRBJ1-1; D: NA; size: NA; V: TRBV7-2; CDR3: CASSSRRTEEAFF; DNA: TGTGCCAGCAGCTCGCGACGGACAGAAGAAGCTTTCTTT
J: TRBJ2-7; D: TRBD1; size: NA; V: TRBV3-1; CDR3: CASSQMTGYSYEQYF; DNA: TGTGCCAGCAGCCAAATGACAGGGTACTCCTACGAGCAGTACTTC
J: TRBJ2-7; D: NA; size: NA; V: TRBV29-1; CDR3: CSAGQPYEQYF; DNA: TGCAGCGCTGGACAGCCCTACGAGCAGTACTTC
J: TRBJ2-3; D: NA; size: NA; V: TRBV20-1; CDR3: CSAPRDTTDTQYF; DNA: TGCAGTGCTCCCCGGGACACGACAGATACGCAGTATTTT
J: TRBJ2-1; D: NA; size: NA; V: TRBV7-9; CDR3: CASSLGSLAGSYNEQFF; DNA: TGTGCCAGCAGTCTGGGCTCTCTCGCGGGGTCCTACAATGAGCAGTTCTTC
J: TRBJ1-1; D: NA; size: NA; V: TRBV20-1; CDR3: CSASKSWNTEAFF; DNA: TGCAGTGCTAGCAAATCGTGGAACACTGAAGCTTTCTTT
J: TRBJ1-2; D: TRBD1; size: NA; V: TRBV29-1; CDR3: CSVEDRGYGYTF; DNA: TGCAGCGTTGAAGACAGGGGGTATGGCTACACCTTC
J: TRBJ1-2; D: TRBD1; size: NA; V: TRBV2; CDR3: CASSERQGDYGYTF; DNA: TGTGCCAGCAGTGAAAGGCAGGGGGACTATGGCTACACCTTC
J: TRBJ1-1; D: NA; size: NA; V: TRBV6-6; CDR3: CASTPVTTEAFF; DNA: TGTGCCAGCACACCAGTCACCACTGAAGCTTTCTTT
J: TRBJ2-1; D: NA; size: NA; V: TRBV18; CDR3: CASSPPNRGAISYNEQFF; DNA: TGTGCCAGCTCACCACCGAACCGGGGCGCGATCTCCTACAATGAGCAGTTCTTC
J: TRBJ1-2; D: TRBD1; size: NA; V: TRBV5-4; CDR3: CASSFPGRTGPGRGYTF; DNA: TGTGCCAGCAGCTTTCCGGGACGGACAGGGCCCGGTCGTGGCTACACCTTC
J: TRBJ1-4; D: TRBD1; size: NA; V: TRBV25-1; CDR3: CASSERQGDEKLFF; DNA: TGTGCCAGCAGTGAAAGACAGGGTGACGAAAAACTGTTTTTT
J: TRBJ2-1; D: NA; size: once; V: TRBV15; CDR3: CATSRKLGTTYNEQFF; DNA: TGTGCCACCAGCAGAAAACTTGGTACCACCTACAATGAGCAGTTCTTC
J: TRBJ2-5; D: TRBD1; size: NA; V: TRBV12-3/TRBV12-4; CDR3: CASSSTGPETQYF; DNA: TGTGCCAGCAGTTCGACAGGGCCGGAGACCCAGTACTTC
J: TRBJ2-1; D: NA; size: NA; V: TRBV30; CDR3: CAWSVSLGSYNEQFF; DNA: TGTGCCTGGAGTGTATCTCTGGGATCCTACAATGAGCAGTTCTTC
J: TRBJ1-6; D: NA; size: NA; V: TRBV7-9; CDR3: CASSLVNGLNNSPLHF; DNA: TGTGCCAGCAGCTTAGTTAACGGCTTAAATAATTCACCCCTCCACTTT
J: TRBJ2-6; D: NA; size: NA; V: TRBV12-3/TRBV12-4; CDR3: CASRFTGANVLTF; DNA: TGTGCCAGCAGATTCACTGGGGCCAACGTCCTGACTTTC
J: TRBJ2-1; D: NA; size: NA; V: TRBV4-2; CDR3: CASSQDATSRSEQFF; DNA: TGTGCCAGCAGCCAAGATGCGACTAGTCGTAGTGAGCAGTTCTTC
J: TRBJ2-4; D: TRBD2; size: NA; V: TRBV20-1; CDR3: CSAKGLAGVTKNIQYF; DNA: TGCAGTGCGAAGGGGCTAGCGGGGGTAACCAAAAACATTCAGTACTTC
J: TRBJ2-1; D: TRBD1; size: NA; V: TRBV20-1; CDR3: CSARRVQGDFRAYNEQFF; DNA: TGCAGTGCTAGGAGGGTACAGGGGGATTTCCGCGCTTACAATGAGCAGTTCTTC
J: TRBJ2-7; D: NA; size: NA; V: TRBV5-1; CDR3: CASSLVGTPSYEQYF; DNA: TGCGCCAGCAGCTTGGTCGGGACACCCTCCTACGAGCAGTACTTC
J: TRBJ1-2; D: NA; size: NA; V: TRBV15; CDR3: CATSRDEAGYGYTF; DNA: TGTGCCACCAGCAGGGATGAGGCAGGCTATGGCTACACCTTC
J: TRBJ2-2; D: NA; size: NA; V: TRBV21-1; CDR3: CASSKEEGGRTGELFF; DNA: TGTGCCAGCAGCAAAGAAGAGGGGGGGCGCACCGGGGAGCTGTTTTTT
J: TRBJ2-5; D: TRBD1; size: NA; V: TRBV12-3/TRBV12-4; CDR3: CASRSGQPGGETQYF; DNA: TGTGCCAGCAGGTCGGGACAGCCTGGGGGCGAGACCCAGTACTTC
J: TRBJ2-7; D: TRBD2; size: NA; V: TRBV29-1; CDR3: CSVLAGRYEQYF; DNA: TGCAGCGTCCTAGCGGGGCGGTACGAGCAGTACTTC
J: TRBJ2-1; D: NA; size: NA; V: TRBV20-1; CDR3: CSASWGIAYNEQFF; DNA: TGCAGTGCTTCCTGGGGGATCGCCTACAATGAGCAGTTCTTC
J: TRBJ1-6; D: TRBD1; size: NA; V: TRBV20-1; CDR3: CSAREGTGVSPLHF; DNA: TGCAGTGCTAGAGAAGGGACAGGGGTTTCACCCCTCCACTTT
J: TRBJ2-1; D: TRBD2; size: NA; V: TRBV6-1; CDR3: CASRAGLVPYNEQFF; DNA: TGTGCCAGCAGAGCGGGACTGGTTCCCTACAATGAGCAGTTCTTC
J: TRBJ2-7; D: NA; size: NA; V: TRBV15; CDR3: CATSRGGGVHEQYF; DNA: TGTGCCACCAGCAGAGGAGGAGGGGTGCACGAGCAGTACTTC
J: TRBJ2-1; D: NA; size: NA; V: TRBV4-1; CDR3: CASSQDTQRPYNEQFF; DNA: TGCGCCAGCAGCCAAGATACCCAGCGGCCCTACAATGAGCAGTTCTTC
J: TRBJ2-2; D: NA; size: NA; V: TRBV3-1; CDR3: CASSHSAGELFF; DNA: TGTGCCAGCAGCCATTCGGCCGGGGAGCTGTTTTTT
J: TRBJ2-2; D: NA; size: once; V: TRBV5-6; CDR3: CASSLGELRLANTGELFF; DNA: TGTGCCAGCAGCTTGGGGGAGTTGCGGCTCGCGAACACCGGGGAGCTGTTTTTT
J: TRBJ2-7; D: NA; size: NA; V: TRBV30; CDR3: CAWSVFVYYEQYF; DNA: TGTGCCTGGAGTGTATTTGTCTACTACGAGCAGTACTTC
J: TRBJ2-3; D: TRBD2; size: NA; V: TRBV18; CDR3: CASSPTSGAADTQYF; DNA: TGTGCCAGCTCACCGACTAGCGGGGCCGCGGATACGCAGTATTTT
J: TRBJ2-1; D: TRBD1; size: NA; V: TRBV25-1; CDR3: CASSGQGAYNNEQFF; DNA: TGTGCCAGCAGTGGACAGGGGGCTTACAACAATGAGCAGTTCTTC
J: TRBJ1-1; D: NA; size: NA; V: TRBV9; CDR3: CASSVVLGNTEAFF; DNA: TGTGCCAGCAGCGTAGTATTGGGGAACACTGAAGCTTTCTTT